This T cell receptor beta chain was documented in a study of spatial heterogeneity in lung cancer. This clonotype showed up many times. The antigen is not known. The library protocol tagged each TCR cDNA with a unique molecular identifier. TCRdb reanalysed the 5' RACE reads using MiXCR and keeps one entry per CDR3 protein. This table has roughly 48,000 distinct CDR3 sequences, approximately 5% appearing once. V lost 4 bases to trimming and J lost 2 bases, with 13 bases between them. CDR1 is SQVTM, CDR2 ANQGSEA, per germline. The CDR3 is made up of 14 amino acids. Study findings and constraints: Relative to follow-up, resection was when ubiquitous expanded tumor TCRs appeared more in blood.

Time point indicated: sample taken at primary tumor resection. Whole RNA from tumor, nontumor lung or frozen PBMC was sequenced unsorted. The material sequenced was PBMCs, taken at surgery. The receptor was isolated from a male donor with early-stage non-small cell lung cancer. The chain carries TRBV29-1 and TRBJ2-3; D might be TRBD1 or TRBD2, each matching 5 bases. This CDR3 is CSVASTGLTDTQYF. The CDR3, as DNA: TGCAGCGTTGCGTCCACGGGGCTCACAGATACGCAGTATTTT.